This T cell receptor (beta chain) was sequenced in a study of radiation and T cells in renal cell carcinoma. Study conclusions and caveats: In nephrectomy-only tumors, top 100 clonotypes averaged 43%, versus approximately 50% irradiated. Compared with controls, irradiated tumors had more, larger dominant CDR3 motifs.

This clone has a handful of counts. The antigen is not known. Sequencing was performed with immunoSEQ multiplex PCR; in TCRdb, only in-frame clones are kept and a portion is missing. The repertoire holds approximately 3,500 clones, with around three quarters as singletons. Treatment described: treatment-naive control, cytoreductive nephrectomy. Control samples are tumors resected by cytoreductive nephrectomy without prior radiation. V shed 1 base, J shed 3 bases, and the junction held 0 bases outside the gene matches. Germline values: CDR1 SGHRS, CDR2 YFSETQ. This CDR3 has 15 residues. This receptor was obtained from a man over 45 with renal cell carcinoma. The gene calls are TRBV5-1 and TRBJ2-2, with 10 positions matching TRBD2. Specimen: tumor tissue, collected from a patient whose treatment was nephrectomy without radiotherapy. CDR3 bases: TGCGCCAGCAGCTTGAGCGGGGGGGACACCGGGGAGCTGTTTTTT. As protein: CASSLSGGDTGELFF.